One and the same sample provided the 25 T cell receptor beta chains below, sequenced in a study of blood T cell repertoires in COVID-19. TCRdb's copy holds only in-frame clones and misses some; the assay was immunoSEQ multiplex PCR. The repertoire consists of 60,000 to 75,000 clones, with roughly 80% occurring once and the leading ten covering around a tenth. What was sequenced was peripheral blood. All receptors derive from a woman aged 50 to 65 with acute or convalescent COVID-19.

The chain uses TRBV9 and TRBJ1-4, with 8 bases lining up with TRBD1. Germline lookup yields CDR1 SGDLS and CDR2 YYNGEE. This CDR3 has 14 amino acids. V lost 3 bases and J lost 8; bases outside the gene matches: 6. The CDR3, as DNA: TGTGCCAGCAGCGCAAAACCAGGGGGCGAAAAACTGTTTTTT. Protein product: CASSAKPGGEKLFF.

The genes are TRBV19 and TRBJ2-5; 7 nucleotides line up with TRBD1. Germline loops: CDR1 LNHDA, CDR2 SQIVND (reference sequence). After removal of 6 bases from V and 11 bases from J, the junction contained 24 bases not matched to a gene. The CDR3 has 17 amino acids. The CDR3 DNA reads as TGTGCCAGTAGCCCTACTGCACAGGGGCTCGGTGCTTCGGGTCAGTACTTC. Its translation: CASSPTAQGLGASGQYF.

The chain is built from TRBV7-9 and TRBJ2-7, with TRBD2 as a possible D gene (6 bases). CDR3 size: 13 residues. With 5 bases removed from V and 6 bases from J, the gap between germline ends came to 14 bases. Germline values: CDR1 SEHNR, CDR2 FQNEAQ (reference sequence). The CDR3 spells CASSLTSTGEQYF. The CDR3 DNA reads TGTGCCAGCAGCCTGACTAGTACCGGCGAGCAGTACTTC.

This clone was seen a handful of times. The chain is built from TRBV10-3 and TRBJ2-7; D is possibly TRBD1 (6 bases). V gave up 2 bases and J gave up 4 bases, with 12 bases separating them. CDR1 is ENHRY, CDR2 SYGVKD, per germline. CDR3 length: 14 amino acids. CDR3 in amino acids: CAISEVTGSYEQYF. The CDR3 region has the DNA TGTGCCATCAGTGAGGTCACAGGGTCGTACGAGCAGTACTTC.

The genes are TRBV7-2 and TRBJ2-7; TRBD2 aligns across 12 bases. The CDR3 consists of 16 residues. The V gene end was trimmed by 4 bases and the J gene end by 6 bases; junction bases not matched to a gene: 10. Germline-derived CDR1 and CDR2 are SGHTA and FQGNSA. This chain's CDR3 is CASSSDWTSGVIEQYF. The CDR3 DNA follows: TGTGCCAGCAGCTCCGATTGGACTAGCGGGGTAATCGAGCAGTACTTC. Based on the CDR3 plus reference TRBV7-2 and TRBJ2-7, the full variable domain is GAGVSQSPSNKVTEKGKDVELRCDPISGHTALYWYRQSLGQGLEFLIYFQGNSAPDKSGLPSDRFSAERTGGSVSTLTIQRTQQEDSAVYLCASSSDWTSGVIEQYFGPGTRLTVT.

This rearrangement joins TRBV7-8 to TRBJ2-1, with 10 positions matching TRBD2. Germline V lookup: CDR1 SGHVS, CDR2 FQNEAQ. The CDR3 loop spans 16 amino acids. V shed 5 bases, J shed 8 bases, and the junction held 12 bases outside the gene matches. The CDR3 region is CASSGQEQAGGDEQFF. The CDR3 DNA follows: TGTGCCAGCAGCGGACAGGAGCAAGCGGGAGGGGATGAGCAGTTCTTC. Full variable domain (outside the CDR3, taken from reference TRBV7-8 and TRBJ2-1): GAGVSQSPRYKVAKRGQDVALRCDPISGHVSLFWYQQALGQGPEFLTYFQNEAQLDKSGLPSDRFFAERPEGSVSTLKIQRTQQEDSAVYLCASSGQEQAGGDEQFFGPGTRLTVL.

The chain links TRBV6-2 or TRBV6-3 to TRBJ2-1, with 10 bases fitting TRBD2. Looked up from germline, CDR1 is MNHEY and CDR2 is SVGEGT. With V trimmed by 2 bases and J by 6 bases, 16 bases remained unmatched. The CDR3 consists of 19 residues. CDR3 in DNA: TGTGCCAGCAGTTACGCTCGACGAGCGGGAGGGCCAAGGGGCAATGAGCAGTTCTTC. Translation gives CASSYARRAGGPRGNEQFF.

The J gene is TRBJ1-4, the V gene TRBV6-5; D is uncertain. Germline lookup yields CDR1 MNHEY and CDR2 SVGAGI. V gave up 0 bases and J gave up 2 bases, with 10 bases separating them. The length of the CDR3 is 16 residues. CDR3 sequence: CASSYSFGRTNEKLFF. The DNA for the CDR3 is TGTGCCAGCAGTTACTCGTTTGGGAGGACTAATGAAAAACTGTTTTTT.

The V and J genes are TRBV4-2 and TRBJ1-1; no clear D gene. V shed 3 bases and J shed 1 base, with 3 bases lying between them. There are 12 residues in the CDR3. CDR1 LGHNA and CDR2 YNFKEQ come from the germline V gene. CDR3 residues: CASSHQNTEAFF. CDR3 coding DNA: TGTGCCAGCAGCCACCAGAACACTGAAGCTTTCTTT.

Only a few counts were recorded for this clone. The chain recombines TRBV6-5 with TRBJ1-2, with D tentatively TRBD1 (5 bases). CDR1 is MNHEY and CDR2 is SVGAGI in the germline V gene. The length of the CDR3 is 15 residues. Trimming took 2 bases from V and 4 from J, leaving 14 bases between them. CDR3 in amino acids: CASSYLEGVTYGYTF. DNA of the CDR3: TGTGCCAGCAGTTACCTGGAAGGGGTAACCTATGGCTACACCTTC.

This clone was observed a handful of times. This chain links TRBV27 with TRBJ2-3; TRBD1 matches at 10 bases. Germline V gives CDR1 MNHEY, CDR2 SMNVEV (reference sequence). CDR3 length equals 17 residues. Trimming took 5 bases from V and 1 from J; bases not matched to a gene: 9. The CDR3 DNA sequence: TGTGCCAGCAGTCGCGGCGTCGGGACAGGGGGCACAGATACGCAGTATTTT. It translates to CASSRGVGTGGTDTQYF.

This chain joins TRBV10-3 and TRBJ1-2; D may be TRBD1 (6 bases). V lost 2 bases, J lost 5 bases, and 9 bases lay in between. Germline CDR1 is ENHRY and CDR2 is SYGVKD. CDR3 length equals 13 residues. Here the CDR3 reads CAISEGQIYGYTF. CDR3 bases: TGTGCCATCAGTGAGGGACAGATTTATGGCTACACCTTC.

This sequence joins TRBV21-1 and TRBJ1-2; the table's D gene call, TRBD1, was not cross checked with the DNA. TRBV21-1 is listed as a pseudogene. This CDR3 is 15 amino acids long. In DNA form, the CDR3 reads TGTGCCAGCAGCACTGCGCCGGGACAGGGAGGTGGCTACACCTTC. It encodes CASSTAPGQGGGYTF.

J is TRBJ2-3 and V is TRBV7-2; 13 nucleotides align to TRBD2. Germline values: CDR1 SGHTA, CDR2 FQGNSA. J gave up 1 base and V 5 bases, and 9 bases lay outside the gene matches. The CDR3 spans 18 residues. The CDR3 is CASSARTSGSVGTDTQYF. CDR3 nucleotide sequence: TGTGCCAGCAGCGCCCGGACTAGCGGGAGTGTCGGCACAGATACGCAGTATTTT.

The V call is TRBV6-2 or TRBV6-3, the J call TRBJ1-2; 9 bases are shared with TRBD1. The junction had 13 bases not matched to a gene; V was cut back by 5 bases and J by 3 bases. Germline values: CDR1 MNHEY, CDR2 SVGEGT. CDR3 size: 17 residues. For the CDR3, the DNA is TGTGCCAGCAGTACCCCCGGGACAGGGAACCGCGACTATGGCTACACCTTC. Its translation is CASSTPGTGNRDYGYTF.

The chain combines TRBV6-2 or TRBV6-3 with TRBJ1-1, with 8 nucleotides matching TRBD1. Germline V gene lookup returns CDR1 MNHEY and CDR2 SVGEGT. V lost 4 bases and J lost 2; bases outside the gene matches: 3. CDR3 length equals 14 residues. The CDR3 sequence is CASSSRGRNTEAFF. For the CDR3, the DNA is TGTGCCAGCAGTTCCAGGGGGCGAAACACTGAAGCTTTCTTT.

The chain couples TRBV28 to TRBJ1-3; no definite D call. Germline V gene data show CDR1 as MDHEN and CDR2 as SYDVKM. Trimming removed 7 bases from V and 2 bases from J, with 9 bases in between. The CDR3 length is 13 residues. In DNA form, the CDR3 reads TGTGCCAGCACCTACGGGGCTGGAAACACCATATATTTT. It translates to CASTYGAGNTIYF. Variable domain in full (rest from reference TRBV28 and TRBJ1-3): DVKVTQSSRYLVKRTGEKVFLECVQDMDHENMFWYRQDPGLGLRLIYFSYDVKMKEKGDIPEGYSVSREKKERFSLILESASTNQTSMYLCASTYGAGNTIYFGEGSWLTVV.

The rearrangement joins TRBV9 to TRBJ1-1; 7 bases map to TRBD1. Germline V gene sequence: CDR1 SGDLS, CDR2 YYNGEE. The CDR3 has 17 amino acids. V dropped 0 bases and J dropped 6; count of bases not matched to a gene: 14. The CDR3 protein is CASSVGPSGGKVSEAFF. CDR3 bases: TGTGCCAGCAGCGTAGGTCCCTCAGGGGGAAAGGTCTCTGAAGCTTTCTTT.

CDR3 loop: CASSFDMGQGAGEPQHF. CDR3 bases: TGTGCCAGCAGCTTTGATATGGGACAGGGCGCGGGGGAGCCCCAGCATTTT. The chain is built from TRBV12-1 and TRBJ1-5; the table's D gene call, TRBD1, was not cross checked with the DNA. TRBV12-1 is termed a pseudogene. This CDR3 is built from 17 residues.

The genes are TRBV28 and TRBJ1-6; 7 bases are shared with TRBD1. Germline assignment: CDR1 MDHEN and CDR2 SYDVKM. The V gene end was trimmed by 2 bases and the J gene end by 9 bases; junction bases not matched to a gene: 4. CDR3 length: 14 residues. The DNA for the CDR3 is TGTGCCAGCAGTTTAAGGGGGCATAGTTCACCCCTCCACTTT. Its translation: CASSLRGHSSPLHF.

This chain connects TRBV9 to TRBJ1-1; 8 nucleotides agree with TRBD1. This CDR3 comprises 15 residues. V was pared by 3 bases and J by 1 base, with 5 bases of the junction left unmatched. Germline V gene sequence: CDR1 SGDLS, CDR2 YYNGEE. In DNA form, the CDR3 reads TGTGCCAGCAGCGATGACAGGGGAGGGAACACTGAAGCTTTCTTT. Protein sequence: CASSDDRGGNTEAFF.

The gene calls are TRBV2 and TRBJ2-1; 12 bases map to TRBD2. Unmatched junction bases numbered 5, after V lost 5 bases and J lost 9 bases. CDR1 is SNHLY, CDR2 FYNNEI, per germline. The CDR3 totals 14 residues. The CDR3 DNA reads as TGTGCCAGCAGTAATCTAGCGGGGGGGACTGAGCAGTTCTTC. Translated: CASSNLAGGTEQFF.

This clone was seen a handful of times. CDR3 DNA: TGTGCCAGCAGCCTTCGACTAGCGGCCACAGATACGCAGTATTTT. Protein: CASSLRLAATDTQYF. This rearrangement joins TRBV5-4 to TRBJ2-3; 9 bases are a match to TRBD2. Germline V gives CDR1 SGHNT, CDR2 YYREEE (reference sequence). V dropped 4 bases and J dropped 2; count of bases not matched to a gene: 5. This CDR3 spans 15 amino acids.

This chain links TRBV11-2 with TRBJ2-2; 8 nucleotides match TRBD1. The CDR3 is 16 amino acids. CDR1 SGHAT and CDR2 FQNNGV come from the germline V gene. V was clipped by 2 bases and J by 3 bases; unmatched bases: 5. The DNA for the CDR3 is TGTGCCAGCAGCTTACGCCCAGGGGGCGACACCGGGGAGCTGTTTTTT. The encoded protein is CASSLRPGGDTGELFF. The full variable domain, in which reference TRBV11-2 and TRBJ2-2 provide the parts outside the CDR3, is EAGVAQSPRYKIIEKRQSVAFWCNPISGHATLYWYQQILGQGPKLLIQFQNNGVVDDSQLPKDRFSAERLKGVDSTLKIQPAKLEDSAVYLCASSLRPGGDTGELFFGEGSRLTVL.

V and J are TRBV5-4 and TRBJ1-1, with 7 bases identical to TRBD1. This CDR3 comprises 15 residues. Germline-derived CDR1 and CDR2 are SGHNT and YYREEE (reference sequence). J was trimmed by 6 bases and V by 0 bases; bases with no gene match: 8. This chain's CDR3 is CASSLGTGATSEAFF. The CDR3 region has the DNA TGTGCCAGCAGCTTGGGGACAGGTGCTACATCTGAAGCTTTCTTT.